Listed here are 13 T cell receptor beta chains from one sample, sequenced in a study of T-cell memory formation after mild COVID-19. TCRdb independently ran MiXCR on the 5' RACE reads; one entry per CDR3 protein. The sample includes about 140,000 distinct CDR3 sequences, more than 13% seen only once; the top ten take more than 25%. Sequencing was carried out using PBMCs or a T cell subset sorted from them (not recorded which). All receptors come from an adult woman who had mild COVID-19 (a few samples of this study predate the infection). Cell type and time point are not known.

The rearrangement uses TRBV9 and TRBJ2-1; 12 bases are a match to TRBD2. Germline values: CDR1 SGDLS, CDR2 YYNGEE. V trimming: 6 bases; J trimming: 7 bases; junction bases outside the gene matches: 5. CDR3 length: 14 residues. CDR3 amino acids: CASNRLAGENEQFF. The CDR3 DNA follows: TGTGCCAGCAATCGACTAGCGGGAGAGAATGAGCAGTTCTTC.

This CDR3 is CSGLAGESENIQYF. The CDR3 DNA follows: TGCAGCGGTCTTGCAGGGGAGTCGGAAAACATTCAGTACTTC. The chain recombines TRBV29-1 with TRBJ2-4, with D perhaps matching TRBD1 (6 bases). There are 14 residues in the CDR3. CDR1 SQVTM and CDR2 ANQGSEA come from the germline V gene. V was shortened by 7 bases and J by 5 bases, with 18 bases between the two germline ends.

CDR3 sequence (DNA): TGCAGTGCTAGAGATTCGGGAGGCGACTACAATGAGCAGTTCTTC. It is translated as CSARDSGGDYNEQFF. The V gene is TRBV20-1, the J gene TRBJ2-1, with 7 bases identical to TRBD2. The junction had 5 bases not matched to a gene; V was cut back by 0 bases and J by 3 bases. The CDR3 totals 15 residues. Germline assignment: CDR1 DFQATT and CDR2 SNEGSKA (reference sequence).

This chain connects TRBV4-1 to TRBJ2-7; 9 bases align to TRBD1. After removal of 3 bases from V and 4 bases from J, the junction contained 4 bases not matched to a gene. Germline assignment: CDR1 MGHRA and CDR2 YSYEKL. The CDR3 runs to 14 residues. CDR3 amino acids: CASSHGTGIYEQYF. The CDR3 bases are TGCGCCAGCAGCCACGGGACAGGGATTTACGAGCAGTACTTC.

This clonotype was seen only a few times. The genes are TRBV5-1 and TRBJ1-1; D unclear. V gave up 7 bases and J gave up 4 bases, with 14 bases separating them. Germline-derived CDR1 and CDR2 are SGHRS and YFSETQ. The CDR3 is made up of 13 amino acids. The DNA of the CDR3 is TGCGCCAGCTCATGGGGTTTCGGCACTGAAGCTTTCTTT. Amino acid sequence: CASSWGFGTEAFF. Full variable domain (outside the CDR3, taken from reference TRBV5-1 and TRBJ1-1): KAGVTQTPRYLIKTRGQQVTLSCSPISGHRSVSWYQQTPGQGLQFLFEYFSETQRNKGNFPGRFSGRQFSNSRSEMNVSTLELGDSALYLCASSWGFGTEAFFGQGTRLTVV.

This clonotype was counted between two and nine times. The J gene is TRBJ1-2, the V gene TRBV29-1, with TRBD1 as a possible D gene (5 bases). V was shortened by 3 bases and J by 8 bases, with 13 bases between the two germline ends. CDR1 is SQVTM and CDR2 is ANQGSEA in the germline V gene. The CDR3 is 12 residues long. CDR3 coding DNA: TGCAGCGTTGATTTGCGGGGCCGGGGCTACACCTTC. Amino acids: CSVDLRGRGYTF.

In this sample, this clonotype turned up a few times. The chain employs TRBV3-1 and TRBJ1-2; 7 bases map to TRBD1. V shed 0 bases and J 2 bases; nucleotides not matched to a gene: 6. CDR3 length: 16 amino acids. Germline V lookup: CDR1 LGHDT, CDR2 YNNKEL (reference sequence). CDR3 DNA sequence: TGTGCCAGCAGCCAAGATGGGGACAGTAACAACTATGGCTACACCTTC. Translation gives CASSQDGDSNNYGYTF. Full variable domain (rest looked up from reference TRBV3-1 and TRBJ1-2): DTAVSQTPKYLVTQMGNDKSIKCEQNLGHDTMYWYKQDSKKFLKIMFSYNNKELIINETVPNRFSPKSPDKAHLNLHINSLELGDSAVYFCASSQDGDSNNYGYTFGSGTRLTVV.

The rearrangement uses TRBV19 and TRBJ2-2, with D tentatively TRBD2 (5 bases). The CDR3 runs to 13 residues. V lost 3 bases and J lost 6, with 8 bases in between. Germline loops: CDR1 LNHDA, CDR2 SQIVND (reference sequence). CDR3 loop: CASSIGVAGELFF. CDR3 sequence (DNA): TGTGCCAGTAGTATCGGGGTTGCCGGGGAGCTGTTTTTT.

The table lists this clonotype with a few counts. The gene calls are TRBV25-1 and TRBJ2-7, with 10 positions matching TRBD1. Germline V CDR1 and CDR2: MGHDK, SYGVNS. This CDR3 comprises 14 residues. V was clipped by 6 bases and J by 3 bases; unmatched bases: 5. CDR3 in amino acids: CASSLTGGFYEQYF. As DNA, the CDR3 is TGTGCCAGCAGCCTGACAGGGGGCTTCTACGAGCAGTACTTC.

This clonotype occurred a few times. V and J are TRBV14 and TRBJ2-1, with 9 bases lining up with TRBD2. V was pared by 0 bases and J by 6 bases, with 6 bases of the junction left unmatched. The CDR3 has 16 amino acids. Per germline, CDR1 SGHDN and CDR2 FVKESK. CDR3 nucleotides: TGTGCCAGCAGCCAAGAGGCCCTAGCGGGGACCAATGAGCAGTTCTTC. It translates to CASSQEALAGTNEQFF.

The CDR3 region is CARGGPVLLEQYF. The CDR3, as DNA: TGTGCCCGGGGCGGGCCCGTCCTCCTCGAGCAGTACTTC. This sequence joins TRBV27 and TRBJ2-7; D is perhaps TRBD1 or TRBD2 (5 bases each). Per the germline V gene, CDR1 is MNHEY and CDR2 is SMNVEV (reference sequence). CDR3 length: 13 amino acids. Deletions cut 11 bases from V and 6 bases from J, with 20 bases between.

The genes are TRBV15 and TRBJ2-1; 10 bases line up with TRBD1. Germline V gene sequence: CDR1 LNHNV, CDR2 YYDKDF (reference sequence). CDR3 size: 15 residues. Unmatched junction bases numbered 11, after V lost 9 bases and J lost 6 bases. CDR3 in amino acids: CATTLTGGHINEQFF. Here the CDR3 DNA reads TGTGCCACTACTTTGACAGGGGGCCATATCAATGAGCAGTTCTTC.

This clonotype showed up just a few times. J is TRBJ2-2 and V is TRBV29-1; the match to TRBD2 covers 10 bases. CDR1 is SQVTM and CDR2 is ANQGSEA in the germline V gene. This CDR3 has 15 amino acids. Trimming cost V 3 bases and J 5 bases; bases outside gene matches: 6. This chain's CDR3 is CSVEVAGGPTGELFF. As DNA, the CDR3 is TGCAGCGTTGAGGTAGCGGGGGGTCCTACCGGGGAGCTGTTTTTT.